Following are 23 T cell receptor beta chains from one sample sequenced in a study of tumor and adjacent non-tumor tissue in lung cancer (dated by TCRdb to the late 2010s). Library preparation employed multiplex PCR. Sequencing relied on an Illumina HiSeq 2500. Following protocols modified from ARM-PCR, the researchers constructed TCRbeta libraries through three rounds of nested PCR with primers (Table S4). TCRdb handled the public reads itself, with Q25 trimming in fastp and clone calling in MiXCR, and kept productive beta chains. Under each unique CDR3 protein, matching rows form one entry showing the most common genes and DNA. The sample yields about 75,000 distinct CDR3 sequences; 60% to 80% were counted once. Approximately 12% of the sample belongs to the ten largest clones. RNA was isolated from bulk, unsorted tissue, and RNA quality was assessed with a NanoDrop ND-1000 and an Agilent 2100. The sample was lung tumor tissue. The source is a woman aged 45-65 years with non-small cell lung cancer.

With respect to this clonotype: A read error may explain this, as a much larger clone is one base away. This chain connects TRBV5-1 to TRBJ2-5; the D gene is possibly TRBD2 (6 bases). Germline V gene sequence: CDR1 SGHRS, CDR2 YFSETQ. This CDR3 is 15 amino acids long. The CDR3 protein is CAISSTGTSTRDQYF. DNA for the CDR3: TGCGCCATCAGCTCTACCGGGACTTCTACAAGAGACCAGTACTTC.

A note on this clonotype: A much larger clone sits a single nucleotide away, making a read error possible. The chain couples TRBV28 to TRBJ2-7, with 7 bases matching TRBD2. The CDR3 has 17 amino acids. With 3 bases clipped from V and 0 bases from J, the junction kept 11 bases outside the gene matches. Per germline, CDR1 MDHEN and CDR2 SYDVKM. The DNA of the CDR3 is TGTGCCAGCAGTTTCTCCCTTGGACTAGTGGACTCCTACGAGCAGTACTTC. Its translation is CASSFSLGLVDSYEQYF.

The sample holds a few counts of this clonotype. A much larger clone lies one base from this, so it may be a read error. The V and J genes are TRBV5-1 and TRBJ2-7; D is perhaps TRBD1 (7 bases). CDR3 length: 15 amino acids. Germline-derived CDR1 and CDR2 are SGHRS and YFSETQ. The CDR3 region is CAGSPGQEGTYEQYF. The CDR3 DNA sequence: TGCGCCGGCAGCCCCGGACAGGAGGGGACCTACGAGCAGTACTTC.

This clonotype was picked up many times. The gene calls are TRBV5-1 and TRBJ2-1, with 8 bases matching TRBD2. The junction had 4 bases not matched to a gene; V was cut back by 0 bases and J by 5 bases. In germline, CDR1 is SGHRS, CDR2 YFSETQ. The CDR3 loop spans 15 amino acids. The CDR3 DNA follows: TGCGCCAGCAGCTTGGCTAGCGGGTTAAACAATGAGCAGTTCTTC. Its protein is CASSLASGLNNEQFF.

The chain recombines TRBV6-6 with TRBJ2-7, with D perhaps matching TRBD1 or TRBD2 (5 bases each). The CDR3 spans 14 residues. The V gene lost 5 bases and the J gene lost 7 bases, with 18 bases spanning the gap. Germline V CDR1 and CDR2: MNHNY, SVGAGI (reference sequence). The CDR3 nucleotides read TGTGCCAGCAGTGAGGGCCTCGGGACGAAAGAGCAGTACTTC. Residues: CASSEGLGTKEQYF.

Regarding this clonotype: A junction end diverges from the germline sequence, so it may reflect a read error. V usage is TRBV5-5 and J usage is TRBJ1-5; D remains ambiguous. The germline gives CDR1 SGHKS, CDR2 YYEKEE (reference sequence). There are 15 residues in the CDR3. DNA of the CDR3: TGTGCCAGCAGCGTAAACCTGGACTGGAATCAGTCCCAGCATTTT. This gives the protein CASSVNLDWNQSQHF. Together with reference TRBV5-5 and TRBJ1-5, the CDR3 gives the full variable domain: DAGVTQSPTHLIKTRGQQVTLRCSPISGHKSVSWYQQVLGQGPQFIFQYYEKEERGRGNFPDRFSARQFPNYSSELNVNALLLGDSALYLCASSVNLDWNQSQHFGDGTRLSIL.

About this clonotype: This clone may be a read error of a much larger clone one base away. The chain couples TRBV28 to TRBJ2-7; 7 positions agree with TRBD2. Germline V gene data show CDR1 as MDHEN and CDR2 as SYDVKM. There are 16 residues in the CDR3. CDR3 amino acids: CTSTSPEAGVSYEQYF. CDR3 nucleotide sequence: TGTACCAGCACCTCCCCCGAGGCGGGAGTATCCTACGAGCAGTACTTC.

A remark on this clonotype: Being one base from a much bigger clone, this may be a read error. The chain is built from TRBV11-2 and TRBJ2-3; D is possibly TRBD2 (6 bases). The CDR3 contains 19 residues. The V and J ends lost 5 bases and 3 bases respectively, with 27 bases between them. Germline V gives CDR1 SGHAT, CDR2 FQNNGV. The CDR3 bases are TGTGCCAGCAGCCCCCGGGGTGCGGGAAGGCCTAGTGATACAGATACGCAGTATTTT. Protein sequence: CASSPRGAGRPSDTDTQYF.

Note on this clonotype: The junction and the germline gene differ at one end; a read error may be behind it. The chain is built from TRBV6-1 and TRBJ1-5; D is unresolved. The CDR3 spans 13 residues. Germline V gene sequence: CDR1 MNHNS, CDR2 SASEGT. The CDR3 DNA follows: TGTGCCAGGAGTCCAGACTGGAATCAGGCCCAGCATTTT. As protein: CARSPDWNQAQHF.

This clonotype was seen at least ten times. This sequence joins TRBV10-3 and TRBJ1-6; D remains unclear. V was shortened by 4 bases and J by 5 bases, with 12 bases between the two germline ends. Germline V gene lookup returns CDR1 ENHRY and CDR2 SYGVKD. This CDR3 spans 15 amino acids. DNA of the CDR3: TGTGCCATCAGTGGGAGGATTACGAATAATTCACCCCTCCACTTT. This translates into CAISGRITNNSPLHF.

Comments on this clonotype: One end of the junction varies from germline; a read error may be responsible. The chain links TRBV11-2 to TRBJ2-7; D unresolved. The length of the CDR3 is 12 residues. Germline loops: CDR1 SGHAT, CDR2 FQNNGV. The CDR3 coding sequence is TGTGCTAGCAGCTTAAGCACTACGAAACAGTACTTC. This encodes CASSLSTTKQYF.

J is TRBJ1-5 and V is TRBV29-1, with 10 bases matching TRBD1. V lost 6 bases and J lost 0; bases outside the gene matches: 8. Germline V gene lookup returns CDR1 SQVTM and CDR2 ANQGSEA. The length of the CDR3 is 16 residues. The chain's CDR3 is CSVRTWTGGSNQPQHF. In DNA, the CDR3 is TGCAGCGTACGAACGTGGACAGGGGGTAGCAATCAGCCCCAGCATTTT.

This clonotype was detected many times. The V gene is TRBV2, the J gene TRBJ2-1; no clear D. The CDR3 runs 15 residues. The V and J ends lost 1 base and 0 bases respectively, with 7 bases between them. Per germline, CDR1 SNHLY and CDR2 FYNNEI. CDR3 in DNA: TGTGCCAGCAGTGAAGACGGTAGCTCCTACAATGAGCAGTTCTTC. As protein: CASSEDGSSYNEQFF. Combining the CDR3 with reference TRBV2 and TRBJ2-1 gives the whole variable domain EPEVTQTPSHQVTQMGQEVILRCVPISNHLYFYWYRQILGQKVEFLVSFYNNEISEKSEIFDDQFSVERPDGSNFTLKIRSTKLEDSAMYFCASSEDGSSYNEQFFGPGTRLTVL.

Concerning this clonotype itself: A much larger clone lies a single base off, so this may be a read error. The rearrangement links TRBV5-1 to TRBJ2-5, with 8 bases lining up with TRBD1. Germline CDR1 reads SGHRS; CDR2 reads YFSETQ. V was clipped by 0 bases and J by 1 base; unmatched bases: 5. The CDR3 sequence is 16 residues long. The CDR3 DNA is TGCGCCAGCAGCTTGGAGTTGGACAGGGTCCAAGAGACCCAGTACTTC. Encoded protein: CASSLELDRVQETQYF.

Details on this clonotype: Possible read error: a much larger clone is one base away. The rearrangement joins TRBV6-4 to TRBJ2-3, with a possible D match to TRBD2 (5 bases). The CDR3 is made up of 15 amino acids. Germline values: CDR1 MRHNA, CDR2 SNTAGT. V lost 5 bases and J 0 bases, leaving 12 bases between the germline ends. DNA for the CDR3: TGTGCCAGCAGTCGAAGTTGCGGGAGCACAGATACGCAGTATTTT. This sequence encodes CASSRSCGSTDTQYF.

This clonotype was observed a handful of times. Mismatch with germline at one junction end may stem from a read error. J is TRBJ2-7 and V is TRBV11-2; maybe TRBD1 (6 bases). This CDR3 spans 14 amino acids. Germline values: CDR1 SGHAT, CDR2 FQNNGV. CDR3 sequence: CASCLEAGAGEQYF. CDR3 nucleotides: TGTGCCAGCTGCTTAGAGGCAGGGGCTGGAGAGCAGTACTTC.

Written as DNA, the CDR3 is TGTGCCAGCAGCTTAGCAGTCGTGCCCAAGCAGTACTTC. This encodes CASSLAVVPKQYF. The rearrangement joins TRBV11-1 to TRBJ2-7, with D unclear. The CDR3 has 13 amino acids. The ends were cut back, 0 bases at V and 8 bases at J, with 11 bases in the middle. The germline CDR1 and CDR2 sequences are SGHAT and FQDESV (reference sequence).

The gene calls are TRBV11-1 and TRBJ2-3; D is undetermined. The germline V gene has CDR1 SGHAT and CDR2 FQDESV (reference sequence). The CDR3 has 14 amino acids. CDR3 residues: CVGSARLHTDTQYF. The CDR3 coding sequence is TGTGTCGGCAGTGCGCGACTCCACACCGATACGCAGTATTTT.

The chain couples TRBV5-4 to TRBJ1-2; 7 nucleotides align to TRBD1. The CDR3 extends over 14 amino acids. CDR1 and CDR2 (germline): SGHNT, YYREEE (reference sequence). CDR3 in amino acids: CDSSSVTGYYGYTF. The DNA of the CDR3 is TGTGATAGCAGCTCTGTGACAGGGTACTATGGCTACACCTTC.

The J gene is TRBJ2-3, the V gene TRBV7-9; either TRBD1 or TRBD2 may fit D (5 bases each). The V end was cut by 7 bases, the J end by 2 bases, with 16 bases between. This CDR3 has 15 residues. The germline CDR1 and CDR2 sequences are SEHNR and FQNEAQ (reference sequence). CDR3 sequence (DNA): TGTGCCAGCACCCACGATCCGGGGCCCACAGATACGCAGTATTTT. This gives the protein CASTHDPGPTDTQYF.

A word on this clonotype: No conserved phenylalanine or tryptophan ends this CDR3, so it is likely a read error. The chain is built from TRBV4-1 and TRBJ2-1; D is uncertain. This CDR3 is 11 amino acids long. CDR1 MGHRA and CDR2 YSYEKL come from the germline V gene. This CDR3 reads CASRTICEQFL. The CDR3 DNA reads TGCGCGAGCAGGACCATATGTGAGCAGTTCTTG.

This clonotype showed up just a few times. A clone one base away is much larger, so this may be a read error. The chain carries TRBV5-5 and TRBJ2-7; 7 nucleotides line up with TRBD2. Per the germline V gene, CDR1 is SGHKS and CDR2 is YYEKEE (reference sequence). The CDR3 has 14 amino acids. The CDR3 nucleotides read TGTGCCAGCAGCTTGGCGGCGGGAGCCTACGGGCAGTACTTC. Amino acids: CASSLAAGAYGQYF.

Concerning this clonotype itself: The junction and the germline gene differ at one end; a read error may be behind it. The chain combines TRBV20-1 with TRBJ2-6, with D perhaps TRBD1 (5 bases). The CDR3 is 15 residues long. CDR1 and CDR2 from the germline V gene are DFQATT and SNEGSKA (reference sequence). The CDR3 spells CSPSSGVTGANVLAF. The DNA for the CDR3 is TGCAGTCCTAGTTCTGGGGTTACTGGGGCCAACGTCCTGGCTTTC.